These 27 T cell receptor beta chains were all obtained from the same sample, sequenced in a study of T-cell memory formation after mild COVID-19. TCRdb recomputed calls from the 5' RACE reads with MiXCR, one row per CDR3 protein. Among over 450,000 distinct CDR3 sequences listed, roughly 22% were seen once. The specimen sequenced was PBMCs or a T cell subset sorted from them (not recorded which). The origin of the receptors is an adult woman who had mild COVID-19 (a few samples of this study predate the infection). Cell type and time point are not known.

This clonotype showed up just a few times. The DNA of the CDR3 is TGTGCCAGCAGCCCGGGACAGGGCTCGGGCTACACCTTC. This sequence encodes CASSPGQGSGYTF. This chain uses TRBV7-3 with TRBJ1-2, with 9 nucleotides matching TRBD1. J gave up 8 bases and V 5 bases, and 6 bases lay outside the gene matches. CDR1 is SGHTA and CDR2 is FQGTGA in the germline V gene. The CDR3 runs 13 residues.

The chain links TRBV5-1 to TRBJ2-3; D may be TRBD2 (6 bases). Germline-derived CDR1 and CDR2 are SGHRS and YFSETQ. The CDR3 sequence is 15 residues long. Trimming stripped 0 bases from V and 5 bases from J, with 13 bases between. CDR3 region: CASSLDRPGGDTQYF. The DNA for the CDR3 is TGCGCCAGCAGCTTGGATCGCCCCGGGGGAGATACGCAGTATTTT.

This chain links TRBV23-1 with TRBJ1-2; D is ambiguous. TRBV23-1 is annotated as an ORF whose role is uncertain. V was trimmed by 0 bases and J by 3 bases, leaving 17 bases between them. The CDR3 covers 17 residues. In DNA, the CDR3 is TGCGCCAGCAGTCAATCGGCGGACCTGAGGGATTACTATGGCTACACCTTC. It yields the protein CASSQSADLRDYYGYTF.

This clonotype occurred once. One junction end does not reproduce the germline sequence, and a read error may be involved. The V gene is TRBV11-2, the J gene TRBJ2-3; tentative D call: TRBD2 (6 bases). Germline CDR1 and CDR2: SGHAT and FQNNGV. The CDR3 has 17 residues. The CDR3: CASSPLTGERLMGTHYF. The CDR3 coding sequence is TGTGCCAGCAGCCCCCTGACGGGGGAGCGTCTAATGGGTACGCATTATTTT.

This chain connects TRBV11-2 to TRBJ2-5; possible D gene TRBD1, 6 bases. From germline, CDR1 is SGHAT and CDR2 FQNNGV. V was trimmed by 2 bases and J by 5 bases, leaving 15 bases between them. This CDR3 spans 15 amino acids. The CDR3 DNA sequence: TGTGCCAGCAGCTTAAACAGGGCGGTGCGGGAGACCCAGTACTTC. Translating gives CASSLNRAVRETQYF.

The chain carries TRBV6-1 and TRBJ2-1; 11 bases fit TRBD2. CDR1 MNHNS and CDR2 SASEGT come from the germline V gene. The CDR3 loop spans 18 amino acids. The J segment lost 6 bases and the V segment lost 2 bases, leaving 12 bases of the junction unmatched. CDR3 in DNA: TGTGCCAGCAGTGAAAGACTCCTAGCGGGAGGTTTCGTCAATGAGCAGTTCTTC. Translating gives CASSERLLAGGFVNEQFF.

V gene TRBV30 combines with J gene TRBJ2-5; 9 nucleotides match TRBD2. V shed 5 bases, J shed 7 bases, and the junction held 2 bases outside the gene matches. The CDR3 length is 11 residues. Germline V gene sequence: CDR1 GTSNPN, CDR2 SVGIG (reference sequence). The chain's CDR3 is CAWATSGTQYF. The CDR3 bases are TGTGCCTGGGCGACTAGCGGGACCCAGTACTTC.

The chain carries TRBV28 and TRBJ2-7; 11 positions match TRBD1. Per germline, CDR1 MDHEN and CDR2 SYDVKM. With 4 bases clipped from V and 3 bases from J, the junction kept 8 bases outside the gene matches. CDR3 length: 16 amino acids. The CDR3 DNA sequence: TGTGCCAGCAGTTCTACACCGGGACAGGGGGTCTACGAGCAGTACTTC. Translating gives CASSSTPGQGVYEQYF. Variable domain in full (rest from reference TRBV28 and TRBJ2-7): DVKVTQSSRYLVKRTGEKVFLECVQDMDHENMFWYRQDPGLGLRLIYFSYDVKMKEKGDIPEGYSVSREKKERFSLILESASTNQTSMYLCASSSTPGQGVYEQYFGPGTRLTVT.

This clonotype occurred once. The gene calls are TRBV11-3 and TRBJ2-1; possibly TRBD2 for D (6 bases). Germline CDR1 SGHNT, CDR2 YENEEA. CDR3 length equals 17 residues. V was shortened by 3 bases and J by 1 base, with 16 bases between the two germline ends. The CDR3 DNA reads as TGTGCCAGCAGCTTTTCGGAGCGGGCCATTTCCTACAATGAGCAGTTCTTC. It yields the protein CASSFSERAISYNEQFF.

The V gene is TRBV6-5, the J gene TRBJ1-2, with a weak D call TRBD1 (6 bases). The germline V gene encodes CDR1 MNHEY and CDR2 SVGAGI. This CDR3 has 11 residues. V lost 6 bases and J 10 bases, leaving 12 bases between the germline ends. The CDR3 reads CASRSTGPYTF. CDR3 DNA: TGTGCCAGCAGATCCACAGGGCCCTACACCTTC.

The table lists this clonotype with a few counts. The chain is built from TRBV7-2 and TRBJ1-5; unclear D gene. CDR3 length: 13 residues. The germline gives CDR1 SGHTA, CDR2 FQGNSA. V dropped 3 bases and J dropped 3 bases, with 6 bases sitting between them. As DNA, the CDR3 is TGTGCCAGCAGCTTCAATCTCAATCAGCCCCAGCATTTT. This translates into CASSFNLNQPQHF.

This chain joins TRBV20-1 and TRBJ1-1; no clear D. CDR3 length: 12 amino acids. V was pared by 3 bases and J by 6 bases, with 11 bases between. Germline V gene sequence: CDR1 DFQATT, CDR2 SNEGSKA (reference sequence). In DNA, the CDR3 is TGCAGTGCTAGCGACATGCCGGCTGAAGCTTTCTTT. This encodes CSASDMPAEAFF.

The chain has TRBV30 and TRBJ2-5; D remains ambiguous. Germline CDR1 is GTSNPN and CDR2 is SVGIG (reference sequence). The length of the CDR3 is 13 residues. V lost 2 bases, J lost 0 bases, and 7 bases lay in between. The CDR3: CAWSRAYQETQYF. CDR3 in DNA: TGTGCCTGGAGTAGAGCGTACCAAGAGACCCAGTACTTC.

The rearrangement joins TRBV7-8 to TRBJ2-2; D is unresolved. This CDR3 spans 11 amino acids. Trimming took 7 bases from V and 5 from J, leaving 5 bases between them. The germline CDR1 and CDR2 sequences are SGHVS and FQNEAQ. The CDR3 reads CASTRTGELFF. In DNA, the CDR3 is TGTGCCAGCACTCGAACCGGGGAGCTGTTTTTT.

This clonotype was detected only a few times. This chain connects TRBV27 to TRBJ2-7, with 8 bases that match TRBD1. The CDR3 consists of 16 residues. The ends lost 0 bases at V and 1 base at J; junction bases unmatched: 5. The V gene's germline CDR1 is MNHEY and CDR2 SMNVEV (reference sequence). The CDR3 sequence is CASSLSITGGSYEQYF. In DNA, the CDR3 is TGTGCCAGCAGTTTATCGATAACAGGGGGGTCCTACGAGCAGTACTTC.

The gene calls are TRBV6-6 and TRBJ2-2; 8 positions agree with TRBD1. Germline V gene lookup returns CDR1 MNHNY and CDR2 SVGAGI (reference sequence). This CDR3 region has 16 residues. J gave up 0 bases and V 4 bases, and 4 bases lay outside the gene matches. DNA of the CDR3: TGTGCCAGCAGTTTCCCACAGGGGGCGAACACCGGGGAGCTGTTTTTT. As protein: CASSFPQGANTGELFF.

This clonotype has more than one count but fewer than ten. V usage is TRBV5-1 and J usage is TRBJ2-1; 7 bases fit TRBD1. The germline V gene encodes CDR1 SGHRS and CDR2 YFSETQ. J was trimmed by 8 bases and V by 4 bases; bases with no gene match: 12. The CDR3 has 15 residues. The CDR3 DNA sequence: TGCGCCAGCAGCGCCCGACAGGGTCCGGCCCATGAGCAGTTCTTC. It yields the protein CASSARQGPAHEQFF.

This sequence joins TRBV6-5 and TRBJ2-1; weak D call: TRBD2 (5 bases). Per germline, CDR1 MNHEY and CDR2 SVGAGI. Trimming removed 8 bases at V and 7 bases at J, with 15 bases between. The CDR3 consists of 13 residues. The chain's CDR3 is CASGVTIWNEQFF. CDR3 nucleotides: TGTGCCAGCGGAGTGACTATTTGGAATGAGCAGTTCTTC.

This clonotype was seen a few times. This chain connects TRBV7-2 to TRBJ1-1; D is undetermined. V was cut by 5 bases and J by 2 bases, with 15 bases left in between. Germline V gene sequence: CDR1 SGHTA, CDR2 FQGNSA. This CDR3 region has 15 residues. The CDR3 coding sequence is TGTGCCAGCAGCCTCTTTGCGGGTTTTAACACTGAAGCTTTCTTT. This translates into CASSLFAGFNTEAFF.

A few counts support this clonotype. This sequence joins TRBV19 and TRBJ1-5; D uncertain. V was trimmed by 5 bases and J by 4 bases, leaving 12 bases between them. The CDR3 is 14 amino acids. Germline CDR1 LNHDA, CDR2 SQIVND (reference sequence). Here the CDR3 DNA reads TGTGCCAGTAGTCGACGGGGAGGGAATCAGCCCCAGCATTTT. This codes for CASSRRGGNQPQHF.

V usage is TRBV7-9 and J usage is TRBJ2-3; possible D gene TRBD2, 6 bases. V was clipped by 1 base and J by 3 bases, with 17 bases between them. CDR3 length equals 17 residues. The germline gives CDR1 SEHNR, CDR2 FQNEAQ (reference sequence). The CDR3 nucleotides are TGTGCCAGCAGCTTAGGCCCACGGAGGGTGGGTACAGATACGCAGTATTTT. This encodes CASSLGPRRVGTDTQYF. Supplemented by reference TRBV7-9 and TRBJ2-3, the full variable domain reads DTGVSQNPRHKITKRGQNVTFRCDPISEHNRLYWYRQTLGQGPEFLTYFQNEAQLEKSRLLSDRFSAERPKGSFSTLEIQRTEQGDSAMYLCASSLGPRRVGTDTQYFGPGTRLTVL.

This clonotype appeared a few times. The rearrangement joins TRBV3-1 to TRBJ1-2; possibly TRBD1 for D (5 bases). This CDR3 comprises 13 residues. V dropped 4 bases and J dropped 3 bases, with 9 bases sitting between them. Germline V gene sequence: CDR1 LGHDT, CDR2 YNNKEL (reference sequence). The CDR3 spells CASSLTTDYGYTF. As DNA, the CDR3 is TGTGCCAGCAGCCTCACGACAGACTATGGCTACACCTTC.

This chain links TRBV5-6 with TRBJ1-6; D unclear. The CDR3 totals 12 residues. The germline V gene encodes CDR1 SGHDT and CDR2 YYEEEE. The V and J ends lost 0 bases and 16 bases respectively, with 11 bases between them. CDR3 sequence: CASSLAQEKLHF. The CDR3 nucleotides read TGTGCCAGCAGCTTGGCCCAAGAGAAACTCCACTTT.

The V gene is TRBV6-2 or TRBV6-3, the J gene TRBJ2-1, with 11 bases fitting TRBD2. The ends lost 6 bases at V and 6 bases at J; junction bases unmatched: 4. CDR1 is MNHEY and CDR2 is SVGEGT in the germline V gene. The CDR3 contains 14 residues. CDR3 nucleotides: TGTGCCAGCAGGGGTAGCGGGAGGGGCAATGAGCAGTTCTTC. It is translated as CASRGSGRGNEQFF.

This clonotype was seen more than once but under ten times. This rearrangement joins TRBV7-6 to TRBJ1-5; D perhaps matches TRBD1 (5 bases). From germline, CDR1 is SGHVS and CDR2 FNYEAQ. Between the trimmed V and J ends, which lost 7 bases and 7 bases, there was a span of 26 bases. The CDR3 is made up of 17 amino acids. DNA for the CDR3: TGTGCCAGCACCGAATTTGCGAGGGGAAGGGGTGAACAGCCCCAGCATTTT. It encodes CASTEFARGRGEQPQHF.

The chain links TRBV4-1 to TRBJ1-1, with TRBD1 matching over 8 bases. CDR1 and CDR2 (germline): MGHRA, YSYEKL. Trimming at V came to 0 bases and at J to 7 bases, leaving 13 bases not matched to a gene. There are 17 residues in the CDR3. In DNA form, the CDR3 reads TGCGCCAGCAGCCAAGACGGGACAGGACCTTGGTGGGGTGAAGCTTTCTTT. It yields the protein CASSQDGTGPWWGEAFF.

The V and J genes are TRBV28 and TRBJ2-7; TRBD2 matches at 10 bases. The CDR3 spans 16 residues. Trimming cost V 3 bases and J 0 bases; bases outside gene matches: 5. CDR1 and CDR2 (germline): MDHEN, SYDVKM. The CDR3 is CASSFPSGRASYEQYF. The CDR3 DNA is TGTGCCAGCAGTTTCCCAAGCGGGAGGGCCTCCTACGAGCAGTACTTC.